The T cell receptor beta chain under discussion was sequenced for a study of tumor-infiltrating lymphocytes in oesophageal squamous cell carcinoma (dated by TCRdb to the mid-2010s). Library construction relied on PCR. The reads were generated on an Illumina HiSeq 2000. TCRdb reran the public reads through fastp at Q25 and MiXCR, keeping productive beta chains. Rows with one shared CDR3 protein collapse into an entry with the most common genes and DNA. Across this sample there are about 15,000 distinct CDR3 sequences, with around 50% seen only once. Jointly, the top ten make up roughly 34% of the sample. A note on this clonotype: Its binding antigen is unknown. An end of the junction differs from the germline gene, which may be a read error.

The sample comprised esophageal tumor tissue. This receptor was obtained from a female donor with esophageal squamous cell carcinoma.

The CDR3: CAISERGGTPLHF. The sequenced DNA is TGTGCCATCAGTGAACGCGGGGGGACACCCCTCCACTTC. Recombination joined TRBV10-3 with TRBJ2-4; TRBD2 lines up with 8 middle nucleotides. Taken from the germline V gene, the CDR1 and CDR2 loops are ENHRY and SYGVKD. The CDR3 covers 13 residues, taking in both the cysteine and the phenylalanine. This entry keeps only the CDR3 DNA: 39 bases, framed from base 1.